This TCR beta chain was recovered during a study of blood T cell repertoires in COVID-19. As for the study in general: Specimens from acute and convalescent COVID-19 originated in the United States, Italy and Spain.

The CDR3 totals 17 residues. Trimming removed 0 bases from V and 5 bases from J; junction bases left unmatched: 7. Germline CDR1 is SGDLS and CDR2 is YYNGEE. Original processing notes: Nucleated cell number was recorded as an estimate derived from reference gene primer amplification. Sequencing was performed with immunoSEQ multiplex PCR; in TCRdb, only in-frame clones are kept and a portion is missing. D and trimming come from the DNA, and the V and J calls and clone size come from that table. The table shows around 76,000 clones, with roughly 82% occurring only once. The chain recombines TRBV9 with TRBJ2-2; 10 nucleotides agree with TRBD2. Material: peripheral blood. The origin of this receptor is a woman of 80 years or more with active or convalescent COVID-19. Here the CDR3 DNA reads TGTGCCAGCAGCGTAGAGAGCGGGGGGGCCTGGACCGGGGAGCTGTTTTTT. This translates into CASSVESGGAWTGELFF.